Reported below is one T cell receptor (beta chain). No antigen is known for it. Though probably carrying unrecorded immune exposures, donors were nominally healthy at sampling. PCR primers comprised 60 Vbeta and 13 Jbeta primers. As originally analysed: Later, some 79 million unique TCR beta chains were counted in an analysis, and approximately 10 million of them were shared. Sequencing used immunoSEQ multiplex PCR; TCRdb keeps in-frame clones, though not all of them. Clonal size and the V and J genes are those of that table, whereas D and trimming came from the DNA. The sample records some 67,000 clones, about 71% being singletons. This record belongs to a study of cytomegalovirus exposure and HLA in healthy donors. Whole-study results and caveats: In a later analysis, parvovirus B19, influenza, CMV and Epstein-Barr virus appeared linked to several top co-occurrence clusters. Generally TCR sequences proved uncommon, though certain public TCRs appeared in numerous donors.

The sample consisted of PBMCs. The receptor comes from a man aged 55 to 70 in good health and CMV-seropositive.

Here the CDR3 DNA reads TGCGCCAGCAGCTTGGATGGGGCTGGCGGCTACACCTTC. It yields the protein CASSLDGAGGYTF. This chain joins TRBV5-1 and TRBJ1-2; D perhaps matches TRBD1 (5 bases). The CDR3 loop spans 13 amino acids. Trimming cost V 0 bases and J 8 bases, with 11 bases left between them. Germline V lookup: CDR1 SGHRS, CDR2 YFSETQ.